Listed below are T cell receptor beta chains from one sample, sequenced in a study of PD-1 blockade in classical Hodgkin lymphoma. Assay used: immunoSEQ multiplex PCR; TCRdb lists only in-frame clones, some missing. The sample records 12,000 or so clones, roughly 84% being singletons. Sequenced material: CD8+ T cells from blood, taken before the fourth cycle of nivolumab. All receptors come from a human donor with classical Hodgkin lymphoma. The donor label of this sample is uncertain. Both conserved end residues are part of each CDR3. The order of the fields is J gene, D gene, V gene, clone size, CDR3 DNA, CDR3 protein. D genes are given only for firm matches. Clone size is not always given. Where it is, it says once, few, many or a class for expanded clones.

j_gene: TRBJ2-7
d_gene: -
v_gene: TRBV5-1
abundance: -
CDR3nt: TGCGCCAGCAGCTTGGAAGGGGGAAGCTCCTACAAGCAGTACTTC
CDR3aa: CASSLEGGSSYKQYF

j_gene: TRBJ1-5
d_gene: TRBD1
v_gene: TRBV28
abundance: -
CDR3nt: TGTGCCAGCAGTTGGACGGACAGGGCCCTCCAGCATTTT
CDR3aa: CASSWTDRALQHF

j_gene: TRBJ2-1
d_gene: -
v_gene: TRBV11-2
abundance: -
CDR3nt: TGTGCCAGCAGCTTAGATACCGGCCTGGTGTATTCCTACAATGAGCAGTTCTTC
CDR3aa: CASSLDTGLVYSYNEQFF

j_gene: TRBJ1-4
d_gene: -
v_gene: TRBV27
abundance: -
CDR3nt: TGTGCCAGCAGTTTATCGACATACTCTAATGAAAAACTGTTTTTT
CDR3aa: CASSLSTYSNEKLFF

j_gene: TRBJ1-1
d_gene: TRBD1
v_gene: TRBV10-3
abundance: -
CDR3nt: TGTGCCATCAGTGAGCCGGACAGGGAGATGACTGAAGCTTTCTTT
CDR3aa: CAISEPDREMTEAFF

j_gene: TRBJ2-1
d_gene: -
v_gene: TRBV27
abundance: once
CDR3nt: TGTGCCAGCAGTTTAATTGGGGCGGGATACAATGAGCAGTTCTTC
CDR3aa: CASSLIGAGYNEQFF

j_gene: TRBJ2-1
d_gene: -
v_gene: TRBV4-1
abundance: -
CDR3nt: TGCGCCAGCAGCCCTTCTGGGAGCTCCTACAATGAGCAGTTCTTC
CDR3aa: CASSPSGSSYNEQFF

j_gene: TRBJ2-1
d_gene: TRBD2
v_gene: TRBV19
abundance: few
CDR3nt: TGTGCCAGTAGTGAGCGGGAGGGCGATGAGCAGTTCTTC
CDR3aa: CASSEREGDEQFF

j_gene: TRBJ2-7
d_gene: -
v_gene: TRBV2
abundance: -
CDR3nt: TGTGCCACAACATCGAACGAGCAGTACTTC
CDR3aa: CATTSNEQYF

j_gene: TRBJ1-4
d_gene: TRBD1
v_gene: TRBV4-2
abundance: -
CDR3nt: TGTGCCAGCAGCAAGGACAGGGGGCTTTCTGATGAAAAACTGTTTTTT
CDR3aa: CASSKDRGLSDEKLFF

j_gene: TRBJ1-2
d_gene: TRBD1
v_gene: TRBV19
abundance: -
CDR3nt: TGTGCCAGTAGTATTATGGACAGGGGGCGAGGCTACACCTTC
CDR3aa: CASSIMDRGRGYTF

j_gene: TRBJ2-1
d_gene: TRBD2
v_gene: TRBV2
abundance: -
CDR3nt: TGTGCCAGCAGTGAAGCGCCGACTAGCCGCTTCTACAATGAGCAGTTCTTC
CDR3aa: CASSEAPTSRFYNEQFF

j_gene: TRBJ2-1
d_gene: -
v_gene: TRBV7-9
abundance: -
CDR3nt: TGTGCCAGCAGCTCCGCCCCTTCCTCAGCGGGCTCGTCCTACAATGAGCAGTTCTTC
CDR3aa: CASSSAPSSAGSSYNEQFF

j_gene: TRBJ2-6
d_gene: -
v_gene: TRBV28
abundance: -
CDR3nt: TGTGCCAGCAGTTTATTACAGGGTATCTCTGGGGCCAACGTCCTGACTTTC
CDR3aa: CASSLLQGISGANVLTF

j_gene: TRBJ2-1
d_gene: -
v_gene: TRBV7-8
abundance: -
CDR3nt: TGTGCCAGCAGCTTAGTCTCGTCGAGCCTGATCTCCTACAATGAGCAGTTCTTC
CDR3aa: CASSLVSSSLISYNEQFF

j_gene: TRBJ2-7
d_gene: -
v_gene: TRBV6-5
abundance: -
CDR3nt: TGTGCCAGCAGTTACGTGGGTGGAGACTCCTACGAGCAGTACTTC
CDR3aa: CASSYVGGDSYEQYF

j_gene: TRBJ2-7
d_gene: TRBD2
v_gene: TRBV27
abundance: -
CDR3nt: TGTGCCAGCAGTGCCCCGGCTAGCGGGAGCGACGAGCAGTACTTC
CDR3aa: CASSAPASGSDEQYF

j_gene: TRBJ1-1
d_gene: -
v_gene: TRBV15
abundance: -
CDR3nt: TGTGCCACCAGTCTCCCGGGAGACACTGAAGCTTTCTTT
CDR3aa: CATSLPGDTEAFF

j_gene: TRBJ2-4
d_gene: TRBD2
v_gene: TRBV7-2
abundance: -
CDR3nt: TGTGCCAGCAGCCCCAGAATTCTAGCGGGGTCCTTAGCCAAAAACATTCAGTACTTC
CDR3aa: CASSPRILAGSLAKNIQYF

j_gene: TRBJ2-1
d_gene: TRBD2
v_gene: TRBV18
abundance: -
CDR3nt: TGTGCCAGCTCACCGGGAGCGGGAGGGCCTAGTTCCTACAATGAGCAGTTCTTC
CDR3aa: CASSPGAGGPSSYNEQFF

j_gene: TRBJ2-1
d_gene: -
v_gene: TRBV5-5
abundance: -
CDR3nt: TGTGCCAGCAGCGGTGAGGGGACCTTGGGCAATGAGCAGTTCTTC
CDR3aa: CASSGEGTLGNEQFF

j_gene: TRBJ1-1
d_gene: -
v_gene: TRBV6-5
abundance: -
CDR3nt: TGTGCCAGCAGTTACAGGGGGGGGGACACTGAAGCTTTCTTT
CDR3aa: CASSYRGGDTEAFF